This entry lists 2 T cell receptor beta chains sequenced from one sample in a study of beta chain features in type 1 diabetes. TCRB transcripts that were expressed got sequenced, as all of the isolated RNA had been reverse transcribed. The method was immunoSEQ multiplex PCR; TCRdb's version includes in-frame clones alone and lacks a portion of them. The sample consists of 350,000 to 450,000 clones, roughly 16% of them appearing once. The sample was naive CD4+ T cells from blood. Receptors were obtained from a woman aged 18-35 years in good health.

This clone was found a few times. The chain uses TRBV7-2 and TRBJ2-5; D is undetermined. Germline CDR1 is SGHTA and CDR2 is FQGNSA. This CDR3 has 15 residues. V lost 5 bases to trimming and J lost 1 base, with 14 bases between them. In nucleotides, the CDR3 is TGTGCCAGCAGCCCAGTGGTCACCTCCCAAGAGACCCAGTACTTC. The encoded protein is CASSPVVTSQETQYF.

In its sample, this clone was seen a few times. This sequence joins TRBV6-5 and TRBJ2-1, with D tentatively TRBD1 (6 bases). This CDR3 has 12 amino acids. V dropped 0 bases and J dropped 10 bases, with 7 bases sitting between them. Germline V gene sequence: CDR1 MNHEY, CDR2 SVGAGI. CDR3 bases: TGTGCCAGCAGTTACTCCAGGGGCGAGCAGTTCTTC. It is translated as CASSYSRGEQFF.